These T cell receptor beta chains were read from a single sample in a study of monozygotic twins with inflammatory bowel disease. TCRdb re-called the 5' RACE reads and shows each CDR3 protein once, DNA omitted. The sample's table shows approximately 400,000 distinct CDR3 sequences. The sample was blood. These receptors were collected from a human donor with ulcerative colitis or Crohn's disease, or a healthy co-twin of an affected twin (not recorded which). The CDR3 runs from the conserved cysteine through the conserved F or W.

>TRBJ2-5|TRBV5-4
CASSSGLVTVGGETQYF
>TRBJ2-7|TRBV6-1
CASSELSGTSAYEQYF
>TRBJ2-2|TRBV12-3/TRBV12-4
CASSYFPGELFF
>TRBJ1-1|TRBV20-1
CSARESEGNTEAFF
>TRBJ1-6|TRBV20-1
CSVGQPNSPLHF
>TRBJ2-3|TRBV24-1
CATSDLGHTQYF
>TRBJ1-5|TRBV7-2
CASKTGQGPQHF
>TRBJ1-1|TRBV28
CASSFPGQDPRAAFF
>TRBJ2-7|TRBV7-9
CASSPAQGAYEQYF
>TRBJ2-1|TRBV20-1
CSAQERGFYNEQFF
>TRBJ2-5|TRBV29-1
CSVHLPQGQGGGPQETQYF
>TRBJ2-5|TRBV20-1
CSAPREIIQYF
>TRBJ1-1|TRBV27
CASSFGIVGADTEAFF
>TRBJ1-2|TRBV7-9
CASSFRASYTF
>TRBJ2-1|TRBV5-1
CASSLVLTSGGTGDEQFF
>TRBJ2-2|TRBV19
CASTHPAGELFF
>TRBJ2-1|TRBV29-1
CSVESRAGRGEQFF
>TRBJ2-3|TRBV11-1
CASSSGLAGFGGLVNTQYF